Here is one TCR beta chain with its context. Its antigen is currently unknown. The data are from a study of regulatory T cells in long-lasting Graves disease. Broader study findings: The study found TRBV28, TRBJ1-2 and TRBJ2-5 favored in persistent disease.

CDR1 is MDHEN, CDR2 SYDVKM, per germline. The CDR3 is made up of 18 amino acids. The V gene end was trimmed by 1 base and the J gene end by 0 bases; junction bases not matched to a gene: 6. Building the TCR beta libraries relied on iRepertoire HTBI primers, and CDR3 regions underwent Arm-PCR. TCRdb re-called the multiplex PCR reads through MiXCR, storing one row per CDR3 protein. The profile covers about 430,000 distinct CDR3 sequences, with approximately 15% appearing a single time and 7.8% taken by the ten largest. As to time point: newly diagnosed GD, antithyroid drugs for less than 3 months. Extracted PBMC RNA gave rise to the TCR library. Around 10 milliliters of peripheral blood were taken and placed in EDTA tubes. The same data also contributed to another study, on T cells in Graves' hyperthyroidism and ophthalmopathy. As that study records: Exclusions: uncontrolled infection, other autoimmune disease, pregnancy, lactation.

The origin of this receptor is a woman between 40 and 55 years old with Graves disease. The sample was peripheral blood mononuclear cells (PBMCs), taken at new diagnosis, from a patient treated with antithyroid drugs. The genes are TRBV28 and TRBJ2-6, with TRBD2 matching over 7 bases. CDR3 sequence (DNA): TGTGCCAGCAGTTTATTGGGGGGGTCTTACTCTGGGGCCAACGTCCTGACTTTC. Protein: CASSLLGGSYSGANVLTF. Full variable domain (remainder filled in from reference TRBV28 and TRBJ2-6): DVKVTQSSRYLVKRTGEKVFLECVQDMDHENMFWYRQDPGLGLRLIYFSYDVKMKEKGDIPEGYSVSREKKERFSLILESASTNQTSMYLCASSLLGGSYSGANVLTFGAGSRLTVL.